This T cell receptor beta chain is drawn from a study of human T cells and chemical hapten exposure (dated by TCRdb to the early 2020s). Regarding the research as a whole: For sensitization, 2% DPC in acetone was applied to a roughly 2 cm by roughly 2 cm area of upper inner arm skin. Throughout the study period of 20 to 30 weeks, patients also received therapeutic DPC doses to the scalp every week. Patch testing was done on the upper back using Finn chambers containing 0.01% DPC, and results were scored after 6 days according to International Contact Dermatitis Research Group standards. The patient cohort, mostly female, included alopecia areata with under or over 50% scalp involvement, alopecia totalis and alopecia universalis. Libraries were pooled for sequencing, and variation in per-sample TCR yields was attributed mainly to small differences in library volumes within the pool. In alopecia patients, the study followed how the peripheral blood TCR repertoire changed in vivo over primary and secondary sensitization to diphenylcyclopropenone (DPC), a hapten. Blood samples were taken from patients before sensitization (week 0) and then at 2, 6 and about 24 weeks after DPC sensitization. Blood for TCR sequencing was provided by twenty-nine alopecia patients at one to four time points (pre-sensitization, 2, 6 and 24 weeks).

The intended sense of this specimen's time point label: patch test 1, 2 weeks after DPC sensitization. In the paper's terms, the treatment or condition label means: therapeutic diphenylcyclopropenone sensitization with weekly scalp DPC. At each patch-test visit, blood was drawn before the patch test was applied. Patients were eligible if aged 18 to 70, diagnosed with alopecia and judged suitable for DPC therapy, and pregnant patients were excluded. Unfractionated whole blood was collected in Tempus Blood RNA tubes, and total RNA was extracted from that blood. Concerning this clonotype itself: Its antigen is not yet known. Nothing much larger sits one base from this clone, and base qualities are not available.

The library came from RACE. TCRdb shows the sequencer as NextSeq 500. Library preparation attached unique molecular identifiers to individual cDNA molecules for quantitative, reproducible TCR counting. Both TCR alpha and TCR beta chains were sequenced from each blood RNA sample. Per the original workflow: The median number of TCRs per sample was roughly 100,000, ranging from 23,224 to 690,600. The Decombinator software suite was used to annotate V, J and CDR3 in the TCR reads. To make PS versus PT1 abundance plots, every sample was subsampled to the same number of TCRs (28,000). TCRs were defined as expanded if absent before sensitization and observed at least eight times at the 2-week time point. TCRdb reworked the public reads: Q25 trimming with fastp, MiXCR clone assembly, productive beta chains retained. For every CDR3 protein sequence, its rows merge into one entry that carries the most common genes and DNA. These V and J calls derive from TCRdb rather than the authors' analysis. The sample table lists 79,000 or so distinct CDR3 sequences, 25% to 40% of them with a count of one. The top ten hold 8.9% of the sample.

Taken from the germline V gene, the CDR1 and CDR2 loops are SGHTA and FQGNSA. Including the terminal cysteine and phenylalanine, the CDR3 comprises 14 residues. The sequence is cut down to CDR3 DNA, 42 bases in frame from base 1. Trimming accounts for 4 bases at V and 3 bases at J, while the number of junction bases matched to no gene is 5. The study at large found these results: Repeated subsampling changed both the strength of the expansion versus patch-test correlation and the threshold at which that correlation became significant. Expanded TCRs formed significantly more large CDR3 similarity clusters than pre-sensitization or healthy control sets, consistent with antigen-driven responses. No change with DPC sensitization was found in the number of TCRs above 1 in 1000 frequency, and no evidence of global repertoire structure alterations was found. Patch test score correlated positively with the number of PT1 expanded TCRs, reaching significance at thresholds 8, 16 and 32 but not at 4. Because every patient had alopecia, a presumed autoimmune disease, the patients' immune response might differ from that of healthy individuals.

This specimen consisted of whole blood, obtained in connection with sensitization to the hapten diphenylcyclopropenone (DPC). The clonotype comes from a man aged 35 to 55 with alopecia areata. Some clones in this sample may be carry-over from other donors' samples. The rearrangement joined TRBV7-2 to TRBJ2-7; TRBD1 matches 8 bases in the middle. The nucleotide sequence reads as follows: TGTGCCAGCAGCTCAGCCGGACAGGGCTACGAGCAGTACTTC. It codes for CASSSAGQGYEQYF. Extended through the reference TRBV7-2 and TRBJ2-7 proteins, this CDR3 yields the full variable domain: GAGVSQSPSNKVTEKGKDVELRCDPISGHTALYWYRQSLGQGLEFLIYFQGNSAPDKSGLPSDRFSAERTGGSVSTLTIQRTQQEDSAVYLCASSSAGQGYEQYFGPGTRLTVT.